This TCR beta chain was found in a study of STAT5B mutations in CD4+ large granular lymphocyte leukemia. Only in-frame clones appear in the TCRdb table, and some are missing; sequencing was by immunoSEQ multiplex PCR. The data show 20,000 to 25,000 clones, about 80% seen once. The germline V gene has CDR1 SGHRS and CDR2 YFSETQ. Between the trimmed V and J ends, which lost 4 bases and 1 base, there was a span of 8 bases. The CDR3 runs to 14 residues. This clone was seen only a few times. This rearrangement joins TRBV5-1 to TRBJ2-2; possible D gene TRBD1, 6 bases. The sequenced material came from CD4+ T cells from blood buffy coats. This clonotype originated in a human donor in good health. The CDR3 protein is CASSPGQNTGELFF. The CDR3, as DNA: TGCGCCAGCAGCCCGGGACAGAACACCGGGGAGCTGTTTTTT.